This is a list of T cell receptor beta chains from one sample in a study of cytomegalovirus exposure and HLA in healthy donors. Sequencing used immunoSEQ multiplex PCR; TCRdb keeps in-frame clones, though not all of them. The data hold roughly 67,000 clones, with 70% to 85% observed a single time. The sequencing sample was made of PBMCs. These receptors all come from a man in his sixties in good health and CMV-seropositive. The CDR3 runs from the conserved cysteine through the conserved F or W. Fields, in order: V gene, clone size, D gene, J gene, CDR3 protein, CDR3 DNA. D genes are given only for firm matches. Not every row has a clone size; where given, it reads once, few, many or a size class.

TRBV6-1	.	TRBD1	TRBJ1-2	CASSAGQGANYGYTF	TGTGCCAGCAGTGCCGGACAGGGAGCTAACTATGGCTACACCTTC
TRBV5-6	.	TRBD1	TRBJ1-5	CASSLLQGINQPQHF	TGTGCCAGCAGCTTGTTACAGGGGATAAATCAGCCCCAGCATTTT
TRBV6-5	once	TRBD1	TRBJ1-1	CASSSVDRGFEAFF	TGTGCCAGCAGTTCCGTCGACAGGGGATTTGAAGCTTTCTTT
TRBV6-5	.	.	TRBJ1-5	CASSRTGISNQPQHF	TGTGCCAGCAGTCGAACAGGGATTAGCAATCAGCCCCAGCATTTT
TRBV7-4	.	TRBD2	TRBJ2-1	CASSFPTSGNYNEQFF	TGTGCCAGCAGCTTCCCGACTAGCGGGAATTATAATGAGCAGTTCTTC
TRBV2	.	TRBD2	TRBJ2-7	CASSAGTSRYEQYF	TGTGCCAGCAGTGCTGGGACTAGCAGGTACGAGCAGTACTTC
TRBV7-9	.	TRBD2	TRBJ2-1	CASSLGSGRRNEQFF	TGTGCCAGCAGCTTAGGTAGCGGGAGGCGCAATGAGCAGTTCTTC
TRBV7-2	.	.	TRBJ1-1	CASSLVAYSEAFF	TGTGCCAGCAGCTTAGTAGCCTACTCGGAAGCTTTCTTT
TRBV7-9	few	.	TRBJ1-1	CASSLAEENTEAFF	TGTGCCAGCAGCTTAGCGGAGGAGAACACTGAAGCTTTCTTT
TRBV5-1	.	TRBD1	TRBJ2-5	CASSLGDSHQETQYF	TGCGCCAGCAGCTTGGGGGACAGTCACCAAGAGACCCAGTACTTC
TRBV7-2	.	TRBD2	TRBJ2-2	CASSELAGGNTGELFF	TGTGCCAGCAGCGAACTAGCGGGGGGGAACACCGGGGAGCTGTTTTTT
TRBV5-1	.	TRBD1	TRBJ2-7	CASSSGTGGYEQYF	TGCGCCAGCAGCTCTGGGACAGGGGGCTACGAGCAGTACTTC
TRBV2	few	.	TRBJ2-2	CATTPGVGNTGELFF	TGTGCCACCACACCAGGGGTGGGCAACACCGGGGAGCTGTTTTTT
TRBV10-3	.	TRBD1	TRBJ1-1	CAIMGQGASTEAFF	TGTGCCATAATGGGACAGGGGGCGAGCACTGAAGCTTTCTTT
TRBV19	.	.	TRBJ1-1	CASKTGMNTEAFF	TGTGCCTCTAAGACGGGAATGAACACTGAAGCTTTCTTT
TRBV9	few	TRBD1	TRBJ2-1	CASSVGTGGSSYNEQFF	TGTGCCAGCAGCGTGGGGACAGGGGGCAGCTCCTACAATGAGCAGTTCTTC
TRBV6-1	.	TRBD2	TRBJ2-5	CASSHGGAGETQYF	TGTGCCAGCAGTCACGGGGGGGCCGGTGAGACCCAGTACTTC
TRBV13	once	TRBD1	TRBJ1-2	CASSQGQGAGGYTF	TGTGCCAGCAGCCAGGGACAGGGGGCCGGTGGCTACACCTTC
TRBV19	.	TRBD2	TRBJ2-5	CASSISATSGTQYF	TGTGCCAGTAGTATCTCAGCGACTAGCGGGACCCAGTACTTC
TRBV5-1	.	.	TRBJ2-3	CASSLGLVTDTQYF	TGCGCCAGCAGCTTGGGACTAGTAACAGATACGCAGTATTTT
TRBV29-1	.	TRBD1	TRBJ1-2	CSAGTANYGYTF	TGCAGCGCCGGGACAGCCAACTATGGCTACACCTTC
TRBV6-1	.	TRBD1	TRBJ2-4	CASIPGQGAKNIQYF	TGTGCCAGCATTCCGGGACAGGGGGCCAAAAACATTCAGTACTTC
TRBV6-6	.	.	TRBJ1-1	CASSYRVGAGLPEAFF	TGTGCCAGCAGTTACAGGGTTGGGGCAGGGCTGCCTGAAGCTTTCTTT
TRBV6-6	.	.	TRBJ1-2	CASNNVGGVYTF	TGTGCCAGCAATAACGTCGGGGGAGTCTACACCTTC
TRBV4-1	.	TRBD1	TRBJ1-2	CASSLGQGPNYGYTF	TGCGCCAGCAGCCTCGGACAGGGGCCAAACTATGGCTACACCTTC
TRBV5-6	.	TRBD2	TRBJ2-1	CASSRREAGDEQFF	TGTGCCAGCAGCCGACGAGAGGCGGGAGATGAGCAGTTCTTC
TRBV6-5	.	TRBD1	TRBJ1-5	CASSFASGTGPQHF	TGTGCCAGCAGTTTCGCATCCGGGACAGGGCCCCAGCATTTT
TRBV9	.	.	TRBJ2-7	CASSVRPGYEQYF	TGTGCCAGCAGCGTCAGGCCCGGCTACGAGCAGTACTTC
TRBV5-1	.	TRBD1	TRBJ1-2	CASSWDRPDYGYTF	TGCGCCAGCAGCTGGGACAGGCCCGACTATGGCTACACCTTC
TRBV19	few	TRBD1	TRBJ2-4	CASSRDQGAKSIQYF	TGTGCCAGTAGTAGGGACCAGGGGGCTAAAAGCATTCAGTACTTC
TRBV5-1	.	.	TRBJ2-6	CASSLASPSGANVLTF	TGCGCCAGCAGCTTGGCTTCCCCCTCTGGGGCCAACGTCCTGACTTTC
TRBV18	.	.	TRBJ1-2	CASSTDGGYGYTF	TGTGCCAGCTCAACGGACGGAGGATATGGCTACACCTTC
TRBV19	.	.	TRBJ1-1	CASSLTSGVGRSETEAFF	TGTGCCAGTAGTCTTACTAGCGGGGTTGGGAGGAGTGAGACTGAAGCTTTCTTT
TRBV2	.	.	TRBJ2-6	CASSYLPGAGANVLTF	TGTGCCAGCAGCTACCTACCAGGGGCTGGGGCCAACGTCCTGACTTTC
TRBV5-4	.	TRBD2	TRBJ2-5	CASSYRKGGSRRETQYF	TGTGCCAGCAGTTACCGAAAAGGCGGGAGTAGGCGAGAGACCCAGTACTTC
TRBV6-5	.	.	TRBJ2-2	CASSYLGSGNTGELFF	TGTGCCAGCAGTTACTTAGGAAGCGGGAACACCGGGGAGCTGTTTTTT